This passage covers 17 T cell receptor beta chains from one sample sequenced in a study of CD8 T cells in Susac syndrome. An amount of RNA that ranged from about 0.45 to 1 ug was reverse transcribed with random hexamers. TCRdb re-called the immunoSEQ multiplex PCR reads with MiXCR, one entry per CDR3 protein. The repertoire holds roughly 190,000 distinct CDR3 sequences, approximately 95% seen once, with around 0.1% in the top ten. The sample taken for sequencing was CD4+ T cells from PBMCs. The receptor set was obtained from a human donor in good health.

The chain couples TRBV29-1 to TRBJ2-6; 7 nucleotides agree with TRBD2. V lost 4 bases to trimming and J lost 0 bases; unmatched junction nucleotides: 6. The CDR3 totals 16 residues. Germline V CDR1 and CDR2: SQVTM, ANQGSEA. CDR3 sequence reads: CSVAASGSSGANVLTF. The CDR3 nucleotides are TGCAGCGTTGCGGCTAGCGGAAGCTCTGGGGCCAACGTCCTGACTTTC.

The rearrangement joins TRBV4-3 to TRBJ2-2, with D perhaps being TRBD1 or TRBD2 (5 bases each). The V gene lost 2 bases and the J gene lost 4 bases, with 11 bases spanning the gap. CDR3 length equals 15 residues. Germline loops: CDR1 LGHNA, CDR2 YSLEER. CDR3 sequence: CASSQRDHLTGELFF. CDR3 DNA sequence: TGCGCCAGCAGCCAAAGGGACCACCTCACCGGGGAGCTGTTTTTT.

This clonotype was seen a single time. The rearrangement links TRBV20-1 to TRBJ1-3, with D hard to call. CDR3 length equals 15 residues. From germline, CDR1 is DFQATT and CDR2 SNEGSKA (reference sequence). V lost 5 bases and J 1 base, leaving 15 bases between the germline ends. CDR3 region: CSALDVPESGNTIYF. The CDR3 region has the DNA TGCAGTGCTCTTGACGTCCCGGAATCTGGAAACACCATATATTTT.

The chain combines TRBV3-1 with TRBJ2-1; the D call may be TRBD1 or TRBD2 (6 bases each). CDR1 is LGHDT, CDR2 YNNKEL, per germline (reference sequence). The CDR3 is 16 amino acids. Trimming removed 2 bases from V and 5 bases from J, with 16 bases in between. In nucleotides, the CDR3 is TGTGCCAGCAGCCAACCCTTCCGGGGGCCCAACAATGAGCAGTTCTTC. Encoded protein: CASSQPFRGPNNEQFF.

J is TRBJ1-1 and V is TRBV19; tentative D call: TRBD1 (5 bases). Germline CDR1 is LNHDA and CDR2 is SQIVND (reference sequence). CDR3 length: 16 amino acids. Trimming removed 1 base from V and 1 base from J, with 13 bases in between. Here the CDR3 DNA reads TGTGCCAGTAGTATAGGGGGGGACTCTAAGAACACTGAAGCTTTCTTT. It codes for CASSIGGDSKNTEAFF.

The genes are TRBV19 and TRBJ1-1, with TRBD1 matching over 7 bases. The CDR3 sequence is 12 residues long. Losses at the gene ends were 6 bases for V and 3 bases for J; bases not matched to a gene: 1. Germline-derived CDR1 and CDR2 are LNHDA and SQIVND (reference sequence). CDR3 residues: CASRQGHTEAFF. The CDR3 DNA follows: TGTGCCAGTAGACAGGGGCACACTGAAGCTTTCTTT.

This clonotype was detected only once. The chain joins TRBV9 to TRBJ1-6; D remains unclear. V was trimmed by 0 bases and J by 7 bases, leaving 11 bases between them. There are 15 residues in the CDR3. Germline CDR1 is SGDLS and CDR2 is YYNGEE. CDR3 protein: CASSVVSDLNSPLHF. The CDR3 bases are TGTGCCAGCAGCGTAGTGTCGGACCTGAATTCACCCCTCCACTTT. Filled out from reference TRBV9 and TRBJ1-6, the complete variable domain reads DSGVTQTPKHLITATGQRVTLRCSPRSGDLSVYWYQQSLDQGLQFLIQYYNGEERAKGNILERFSAQQFPDLHSELNLSSLELGDSALYFCASSVVSDLNSPLHFGNGTRLTVT.

J is TRBJ2-1 and V is TRBV2; 8 nucleotides match TRBD2. CDR1 is SNHLY and CDR2 is FYNNEI in the germline V gene. The V segment lost 8 bases and the J segment 7 bases; nucleotides outside the gene matches: 13. This CDR3 has 15 amino acids. CDR3 DNA sequence: TGTGCCAGCCGGGGGGGGACTAGTTCCTTTAATGAGCAGTTCTTC. The encoded protein is CASRGGTSSFNEQFF.

The rearrangement links TRBV20-1 to TRBJ2-5; 9 bases line up with TRBD1. CDR1 and CDR2 from the germline V gene are DFQATT and SNEGSKA (reference sequence). The CDR3 has 16 residues. With 3 bases clipped from V and 0 bases from J, the junction kept 8 bases outside the gene matches. For the CDR3, the DNA is TGCAGTGCTAGTCAGGGACAGGGTGTATACCAAGAGACCCAGTACTTC. Residues: CSASQGQGVYQETQYF.

This chain's CDR3 is CASSYREAFF. As DNA, the CDR3 is TGTGCCAGCAGTTACCGTGAAGCTTTCTTT. The chain is built from TRBV28 and TRBJ1-1; unclear D gene. The CDR3 extends over 10 amino acids. Per the germline V gene, CDR1 is MDHEN and CDR2 is SYDVKM. V shed 4 bases and J shed 7 bases, with 4 bases lying between them. The full variable domain, rest sourced from reference TRBV28 and TRBJ1-1, is DVKVTQSSRYLVKRTGEKVFLECVQDMDHENMFWYRQDPGLGLRLIYFSYDVKMKEKGDIPEGYSVSREKKERFSLILESASTNQTSMYLCASSYREAFFGQGTRLTVV.

This clonotype was found once. The chain couples TRBV4-1 to TRBJ1-5; 12 nucleotides line up with TRBD1. CDR3 size: 16 residues. With 4 bases clipped from V and 3 bases from J, the junction kept 4 bases outside the gene matches. Germline CDR1 reads MGHRA; CDR2 reads YSYEKL. CDR3 bases: TGCGCCAGCAGCCCTAAGGGACAGGGGGCCAATCAGCCCCAGCATTTT. It specifies CASSPKGQGANQPQHF.

The chain is built from TRBV5-1 and TRBJ1-4, with D uncertain. Between the trimmed V and J ends, which lost 2 bases and 1 base, there was a span of 24 bases. This CDR3 region has 20 residues. The germline CDR1 and CDR2 sequences are SGHRS and YFSETQ. The CDR3 sequence: CASSFGLIPRGRITNEKLFF. CDR3 coding DNA: TGCGCCAGCAGCTTCGGACTGATCCCACGGGGAAGGATAACTAATGAAAAACTGTTTTTT.

The DNA for the CDR3 is TGTGCCAGCAGCTTAAAGGGACGGTTAACCTACGAGCAGTACTTC. It yields the protein CASSLKGRLTYEQYF. The chain employs TRBV7-9 and TRBJ2-7; D could derive from TRBD1 or TRBD2 (5 bases each). CDR1 and CDR2 from the germline V gene are SEHNR and FQNEAQ (reference sequence). The CDR3 has 15 amino acids. The V and J ends lost 2 bases and 2 bases respectively, with 13 bases between them.

CDR3 in amino acids: CSVRTGELPQHF. Here the CDR3 DNA reads TGCAGCGTCAGGACAGGCGAGCTGCCCCAGCATTTT. The chain combines TRBV29-1 with TRBJ1-5, with 7 bases matching TRBD1. This CDR3 spans 12 amino acids. CDR1 is SQVTM and CDR2 is ANQGSEA in the germline V gene. V trimming: 6 bases; J trimming: 9 bases; junction bases outside the gene matches: 8. Looking up the rest from reference TRBV29-1 and TRBJ1-5 gives the full variable domain: SAVISQKPSRDICQRGTSLTIQCQVDSQVTMMFWYRQQPGQSLTLIATANQGSEATYESGFVIDKFPISRPNLTFSTLTVSNMSPEDSSIYLCSVRTGELPQHFGDGTRLSIL.

J is TRBJ1-2 and V is TRBV6-5; 12 positions agree with TRBD1. The junction had 4 bases not matched to a gene; V was cut back by 0 bases and J by 8 bases. The CDR3 length is 15 residues. Germline V lookup: CDR1 MNHEY, CDR2 SVGAGI. The CDR3 DNA sequence: TGTGCCAGCAGTTACTCGACGGGACAGGGGGCCGGCTACACCTTC. Translated, it gives CASSYSTGQGAGYTF.

The genes are TRBV19 and TRBJ2-7, with 9 bases identical to TRBD2. Germline V lookup: CDR1 LNHDA, CDR2 SQIVND (reference sequence). This CDR3 has 12 residues. Losses at the gene ends were 8 bases for V and 6 bases for J; bases not matched to a gene: 5. CDR3 amino acids: CASGTSKREQYF. CDR3 nucleotides: TGTGCCAGTGGGACTAGCAAGCGCGAGCAGTACTTC.

The chain is built from TRBV4-1 and TRBJ1-1; possibly TRBD1 for D (5 bases). The ends were cut back, 6 bases at V and 11 bases at J, with 22 bases in the middle. This CDR3 contains 14 residues. Germline assignment: CDR1 MGHRA and CDR2 YSYEKL. For the CDR3, the DNA is TGCGCCAGCAGGGGTCAGCCCATGCTAGGGGAGGCTTTCTTT. Protein: CASRGQPMLGEAFF.